Below are 14 T cell receptor beta chains sequenced from a single sample in a study of graft-versus-host responses after intestinal transplantation. Their antigens are not known. Profiling relied on immunoSEQ multiplex PCR, and the TCRdb table lists in-frame clones only, not all of them. There are some 96,000 clones in the sample; roughly 90% occur only once, and around 0.86% lies in the top ten. The source material was unstimulated CD4+ T cells sorted from spleen or lymph node cells, sampled before transplant. These TCRs come from a human donor who was the organ donor for an intestinal transplant.

The rearrangement uses TRBV6-1 and TRBJ2-5; tentative D call: TRBD2 (6 bases). Germline V lookup: CDR1 MNHNS, CDR2 SASEGT. The CDR3 has 13 residues. The V end lost 2 bases, the J end lost 5 bases, and 9 bases lay between the germline ends. The CDR3 DNA sequence: TGTGCCAGCAGTGAATACGGGAGCGAGACCCAGTACTTC. It encodes CASSEYGSETQYF.

The V and J genes are TRBV6-5 and TRBJ2-1, with no clear D. Germline loops: CDR1 MNHEY, CDR2 SVGAGI. The CDR3 length is 16 residues. The germline V and J ends were trimmed by 2 bases and 1 base, with 12 bases remaining between them. CDR3 coding DNA: TGTGCCAGCAGTTACGCCCCTCAGGTATCCTACAATGAGCAGTTCTTC. Protein product: CASSYAPQVSYNEQFF.

The gene calls are TRBV6-6 and TRBJ1-6; D is possibly TRBD1 (5 bases). CDR1 is MNHNY, CDR2 SVGAGI, per germline (reference sequence). CDR3 length: 14 amino acids. Trimming stripped 9 bases from V and 7 bases from J, with 16 bases between. The CDR3 here is CASSEEGLNSPLHF. CDR3 DNA sequence: TGTGCCAGTTCCGAAGAGGGACTGAATTCACCCCTCCACTTT.

The genes are TRBV7-2 and TRBJ2-7; D uncertain. Germline loops: CDR1 SGHTA, CDR2 FQGNSA. V lost 5 bases, J lost 0 bases, and 17 bases lay in between. The CDR3 covers 16 residues. DNA for the CDR3: TGTGCCAGCAGCCCCCACTCGTGGCAGAGCTCCTACGAGCAGTACTTC. It translates to CASSPHSWQSSYEQYF.

This chain links TRBV2 with TRBJ1-6, with 8 nucleotides matching TRBD1. With 6 bases clipped from V and 7 bases from J, the junction kept 5 bases outside the gene matches. This CDR3 is built from 14 residues. CDR1 is SNHLY and CDR2 is FYNNEI in the germline V gene. The CDR3 DNA sequence: TGTGCCAGCAGGGACAGGGAGGGAAATTCACCCCTCCACTTT. Encoded protein: CASRDREGNSPLHF.

This clone has a single count. The chain couples TRBV10-3 to TRBJ2-6; D might be TRBD1 or TRBD2, each matching 5 bases. Germline V gene lookup returns CDR1 ENHRY and CDR2 SYGVKD. Trimming pared 7 bases from V and 3 bases from J, leaving 19 bases between. The CDR3 totals 17 residues. The DNA for the CDR3 is TGTGCCATCACCGAAGGGACCCAGCTTGGTGGGGCCAACGTCCTGACTTTC. It specifies CAITEGTQLGGANVLTF.

The rearrangement links TRBV9 to TRBJ1-2; D is unresolved. Germline V gene data show CDR1 as SGDLS and CDR2 as YYNGEE. The CDR3 has 12 residues. V gave up 2 bases and J gave up 5 bases, with 7 bases separating them. The CDR3 DNA reads TGTGCCAGCAGCGTTATCCATTATGGCTACACCTTC. It codes for CASSVIHYGYTF.

This clone has a single count. The CDR3 nucleotides are TGCGCCAGCAGTCAAACCGTCTTAAGGGTTAACTATGGCTACACCTTC. As protein: CASSQTVLRVNYGYTF. This chain uses TRBV4-1 with TRBJ1-2; D uncertain. Trimming shortened V by 6 bases and J by 1 base, and 18 bases separated the two germline ends. CDR3 length equals 16 residues. Germline-derived CDR1 and CDR2 are MGHRA and YSYEKL.

V gene TRBV9 combines with J gene TRBJ2-3; D is unresolved. The CDR3 runs 12 residues. The V and J ends lost 4 bases and 0 bases respectively, with 3 bases between them. From germline, CDR1 is SGDLS and CDR2 YYNGEE. CDR3 DNA: TGTGCCAGCAGCCCCAGCACAGATACGCAGTATTTT. Encoded protein: CASSPSTDTQYF.

The rearrangement uses TRBV29-1 and TRBJ1-2; D ambiguous. Germline CDR1 is SQVTM and CDR2 is ANQGSEA. The CDR3 loop spans 11 amino acids. The ends were cut back, 4 bases at V and 4 bases at J, with 7 bases in the middle. Written as DNA, the CDR3 is TGCAGCGTTGGGTTCGGCTATGGCTACACCTTC. Translation: CSVGFGYGYTF.

Written as DNA, the CDR3 is TGTGCCAGCAGCTTACTACAGGGGGCAATGGGAGAGCAGTACTTC. Translation gives CASSLLQGAMGEQYF. V and J are TRBV7-9 and TRBJ2-7; 9 bases match TRBD1. The CDR3 has 15 residues. Trimming at V came to 2 bases and at J to 7 bases, leaving 9 bases not matched to a gene. The germline V gene encodes CDR1 SEHNR and CDR2 FQNEAQ (reference sequence).

This chain joins TRBV7-6 and TRBJ1-5; a weak D match, TRBD1 (5 bases). From germline, CDR1 is SGHVS and CDR2 FNYEAQ. With 2 bases removed from V and 3 bases from J, the gap between germline ends came to 14 bases. The CDR3 length is 16 residues. CDR3 nucleotides: TGTGCCAGCAGCTTAAAACCGTGGGACGCCAATCAGCCCCAGCATTTT. Translation: CASSLKPWDANQPQHF.

The chain employs TRBV25-1 and TRBJ2-5; D call uncertain. Germline V gene lookup returns CDR1 MGHDK and CDR2 SYGVNS. The CDR3 covers 14 residues. Trimming left V 1 base short and J 5 bases short, with 11 bases between. CDR3 sequence reads: CASSEWGIGETQYF. For the CDR3, the DNA is TGTGCCAGCAGTGAATGGGGTATTGGCGAGACCCAGTACTTC.

J is TRBJ2-7 and V is TRBV19; 8 bases align to TRBD1. V lost 6 bases, J lost 5 bases, and 6 bases stayed unmatched. From germline, CDR1 is LNHDA and CDR2 SQIVND (reference sequence). The CDR3 is 13 residues long. CDR3 sequence: CASSGQGPNEQYF. The CDR3 DNA sequence: TGTGCCAGTAGCGGACAGGGCCCCAACGAGCAGTACTTC.